These 13 T cell receptor beta chains share one sample of origin, sequenced in a study of blood T cell repertoires in COVID-19. Repertoires were generated with immunoSEQ multiplex PCR, while TCRdb's copy carries only in-frame clones and drops some. Altogether some 74,000 clones are present, about nine tenths being singletons, with the ten largest covering 6.6%. The sample comprised peripheral blood. The receptors here all came from a man aged 45-60 years with active COVID-19.

The chain combines TRBV29-1 with TRBJ1-4, with 10 bases lining up with TRBD1. Germline CDR1 is SQVTM and CDR2 is ANQGSEA. After removal of 4 bases from V and 4 bases from J, the junction contained 0 bases not matched to a gene. The CDR3 totals 13 residues. In DNA form, the CDR3 reads TGCAGCGTTGGGACAGGGGGTAATGAAAAACTGTTTTTT. Amino acids: CSVGTGGNEKLFF.

The genes are TRBV4-3 and TRBJ2-2; possible D gene TRBD2, 6 bases. The V and J ends lost 0 bases and 0 bases respectively, with 17 bases between them. In germline, CDR1 is LGHNA, CDR2 YSLEER. CDR3 length: 19 amino acids. CDR3 region: CASSQEMVAETANTGELFF. CDR3 sequence (DNA): TGCGCCAGCAGCCAAGAAATGGTAGCGGAGACCGCGAACACCGGGGAGCTGTTTTTT.

The V and J genes are TRBV27 and TRBJ1-6; perhaps TRBD1 as D (5 bases). The V gene lost 5 bases and the J gene lost 6 bases, with 17 bases spanning the gap. The germline gives CDR1 MNHEY, CDR2 SMNVEV (reference sequence). The CDR3 runs to 16 residues. The DNA for the CDR3 is TGTGCCAGCAGTCCAATCTGGGGGGGGACTAATTCACCCCTCCACTTT. It specifies CASSPIWGGTNSPLHF.

The chain is built from TRBV4-2 and TRBJ2-3; no reliable D call. From germline, CDR1 is LGHNA and CDR2 YNFKEQ. The CDR3 contains 15 residues. V dropped 0 bases and J dropped 2 bases, with 9 bases sitting between them. For the CDR3, the DNA is TGTGCCAGCAGCCAAGATCTGTGGGCCACAGATACGCAGTATTTT. This sequence encodes CASSQDLWATDTQYF.

This clone occurred once. This sequence joins TRBV9 and TRBJ2-1; D is possibly TRBD1 (6 bases). The CDR3 extends over 15 amino acids. CDR1 and CDR2 (germline): SGDLS, YYNGEE. The V end lost 1 base, the J end lost 8 bases, and 16 bases lay between the germline ends. In nucleotides, the CDR3 is TGTGCCAGCAGCGTACAGGGGTTATCGGTGGATGAGCAGTTCTTC. Its protein is CASSVQGLSVDEQFF.

By its share, this clone is medium-sized (0.01 to 0.1%). V gene TRBV27 combines with J gene TRBJ1-1, with D possibly TRBD1 on 5 matching bases. From germline, CDR1 is MNHEY and CDR2 SMNVEV (reference sequence). The ends were cut back, 3 bases at V and 3 bases at J, with 11 bases in the middle. The CDR3 loop spans 14 amino acids. The chain's CDR3 is CASSFARADTEAFF. The CDR3 bases are TGTGCCAGCAGTTTCGCCAGGGCAGACACTGAAGCTTTCTTT.

The chain links TRBV7-2 to TRBJ2-1; TRBD2 agrees at 8 bases. Germline V gene data show CDR1 as SGHTA and CDR2 as FQGNSA. The junction had 3 bases not matched to a gene; V was cut back by 2 bases and J by 3 bases. The CDR3 length is 15 residues. The CDR3 region is CASSLRRGGYNEQFF. CDR3 bases: TGTGCCAGCAGCTTACGACGGGGGGGCTACAATGAGCAGTTCTTC.

The chain couples TRBV5-8 to TRBJ2-5; tentative D call: TRBD1 (5 bases). Germline V gene lookup returns CDR1 SGHTS and CDR2 YDEGEE. CDR3 size: 14 residues. V was cut by 2 bases and J by 1 base, with 9 bases left in between. CDR3: CASSLGHLQETQYF. The CDR3 nucleotides are TGTGCCAGCAGCTTAGGACACCTCCAAGAGACCCAGTACTTC.

The V gene is TRBV5-1, the J gene TRBJ1-4; D is unclear. Germline V gene sequence: CDR1 SGHRS, CDR2 YFSETQ. The CDR3 contains 14 residues. Between the trimmed V and J ends, which lost 0 bases and 3 bases, there was a span of 6 bases. The CDR3 loop is CASSLGGSNEKLFF. CDR3 DNA: TGCGCCAGCAGCTTGGGCGGATCTAATGAAAAACTGTTTTTT.

V usage is TRBV7-9 and J usage is TRBJ2-3; D gene uncertain. The CDR3 has 14 residues. Between the trimmed V and J ends, which lost 7 bases and 2 bases, there was a span of 13 bases. Germline CDR1 is SEHNR and CDR2 is FQNEAQ (reference sequence). The CDR3 sequence: CASNPGGTTDTQYF. The CDR3 nucleotides are TGTGCCAGCAACCCTGGTGGCACCACAGATACGCAGTATTTT. The full variable domain, rest sourced from reference TRBV7-9 and TRBJ2-3, is DTGVSQNPRHKITKRGQNVTFRCDPISEHNRLYWYRQTLGQGPEFLTYFQNEAQLEKSRLLSDRFSAERPKGSFSTLEIQRTEQGDSAMYLCASNPGGTTDTQYFGPGTRLTVL.

The CDR3 DNA is TGTGCCAGCAGCAAAGAGGATAGCGGGAGTTCCGAGCAGTACTTC. Protein sequence: CASSKEDSGSSEQYF. V is TRBV21-1 and J is TRBJ2-7; the table's D call TRBD2 went unverified against the DNA. TRBV21-1 represents a pseudogene. The CDR3 runs to 15 residues.

This chain uses TRBV12-3 or TRBV12-4 with TRBJ2-3; 7 nucleotides match TRBD2. V shed 5 bases, J shed 8 bases, and the junction held 4 bases outside the gene matches. This CDR3 has 12 amino acids. For the CDR3, the DNA is TGTGCCAGCAGTCCGAGACTAGCTACGCAGTATTTT. It encodes CASSPRLATQYF.

V and J are TRBV27 and TRBJ2-7; D gene unclear. The CDR3 is made up of 12 amino acids. V lost 4 bases and J 6 bases, leaving 10 bases between the germline ends. CDR1 is MNHEY and CDR2 is SMNVEV in the germline V gene (reference sequence). CDR3: CASSSPPGEQYF. CDR3 sequence (DNA): TGTGCCAGCAGTTCCCCGCCGGGCGAGCAGTACTTC.